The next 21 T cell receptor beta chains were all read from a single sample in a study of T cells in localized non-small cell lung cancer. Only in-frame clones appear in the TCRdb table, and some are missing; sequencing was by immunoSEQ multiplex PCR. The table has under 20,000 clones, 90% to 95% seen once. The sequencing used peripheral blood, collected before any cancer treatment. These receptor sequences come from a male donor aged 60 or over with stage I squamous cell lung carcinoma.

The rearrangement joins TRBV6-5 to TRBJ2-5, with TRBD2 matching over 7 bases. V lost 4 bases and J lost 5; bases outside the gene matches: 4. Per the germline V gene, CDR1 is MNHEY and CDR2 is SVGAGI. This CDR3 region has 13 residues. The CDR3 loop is CASSSLGGETQYF. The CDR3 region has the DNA TGTGCCAGCAGTTCCCTGGGGGGGGAGACCCAGTACTTC.

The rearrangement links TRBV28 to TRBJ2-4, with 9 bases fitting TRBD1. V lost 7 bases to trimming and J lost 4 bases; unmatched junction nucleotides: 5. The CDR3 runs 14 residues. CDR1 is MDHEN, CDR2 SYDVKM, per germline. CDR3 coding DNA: TGTGCCAGCACCCCGGGACAGGGAAAAAACATTCAGTACTTC. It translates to CASTPGQGKNIQYF.

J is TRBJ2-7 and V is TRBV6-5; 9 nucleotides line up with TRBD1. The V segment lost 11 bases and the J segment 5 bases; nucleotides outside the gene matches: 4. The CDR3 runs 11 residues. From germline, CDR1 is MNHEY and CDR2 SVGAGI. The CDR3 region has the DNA TGTGCCTCGGGACAGGGCCACGAGCAGTACTTC. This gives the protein CASGQGHEQYF.

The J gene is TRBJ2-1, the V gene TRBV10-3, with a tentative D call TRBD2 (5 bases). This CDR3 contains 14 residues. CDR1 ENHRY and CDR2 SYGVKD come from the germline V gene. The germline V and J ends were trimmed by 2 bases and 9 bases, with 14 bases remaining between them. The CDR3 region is CAISENGRAGEQFF. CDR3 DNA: TGTGCCATCAGTGAGAATGGGCGGGCGGGTGAGCAGTTCTTC.

The CDR3 DNA reads as TGTGCCAGCAGTTCCCCGGGGTTAGCTTTCTTT. It encodes CASSSPGLAFF. V is TRBV6-9 and J is TRBJ1-1; no definite D call. The length of the CDR3 is 11 residues. Germline assignment: CDR1 MNHGY and CDR2 SVAAGI. V was clipped by 4 bases and J by 10 bases, with 10 bases between them.

This CDR3 is CASSISQANYGYTF. The CDR3 coding sequence is TGTGCCAGTAGTATAAGCCAGGCGAACTATGGCTACACCTTC. V usage is TRBV19 and J usage is TRBJ1-2; D remains unclear. The germline V gene has CDR1 LNHDA and CDR2 SQIVND (reference sequence). The CDR3 has 14 amino acids. The germline V and J ends were trimmed by 2 bases and 2 bases, with 9 bases remaining between them.

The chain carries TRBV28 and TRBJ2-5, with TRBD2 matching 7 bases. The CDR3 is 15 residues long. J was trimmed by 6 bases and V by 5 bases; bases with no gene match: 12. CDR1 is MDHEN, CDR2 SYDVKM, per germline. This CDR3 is CASSKKPRGSQTQYF. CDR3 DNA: TGTGCCAGCAGTAAAAAGCCGCGCGGGAGCCAGACCCAGTACTTC.

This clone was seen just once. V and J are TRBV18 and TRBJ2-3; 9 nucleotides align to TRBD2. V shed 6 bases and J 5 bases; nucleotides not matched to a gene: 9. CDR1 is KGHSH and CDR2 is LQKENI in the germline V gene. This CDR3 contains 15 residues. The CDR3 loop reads CASSGGLAGRDTQYF. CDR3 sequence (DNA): TGTGCCAGCTCGGGGGGACTAGCCGGCAGAGATACGCAGTATTTT.

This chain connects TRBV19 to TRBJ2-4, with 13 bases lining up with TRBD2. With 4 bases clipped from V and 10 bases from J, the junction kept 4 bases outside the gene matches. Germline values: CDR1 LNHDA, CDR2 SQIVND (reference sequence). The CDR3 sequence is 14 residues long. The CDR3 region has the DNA TGTGCCAGTAGTACTGGACTAGCGGGAGAAATTCAGTACTTC. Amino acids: CASSTGLAGEIQYF.

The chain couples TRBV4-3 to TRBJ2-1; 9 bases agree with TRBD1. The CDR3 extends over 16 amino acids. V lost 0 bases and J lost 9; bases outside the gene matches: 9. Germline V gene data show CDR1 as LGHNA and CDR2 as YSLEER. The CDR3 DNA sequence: TGCGCCAGCAGCCAAGATCTATACAGGGGGCAGGGTGAGCAGTTCTTC. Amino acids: CASSQDLYRGQGEQFF.

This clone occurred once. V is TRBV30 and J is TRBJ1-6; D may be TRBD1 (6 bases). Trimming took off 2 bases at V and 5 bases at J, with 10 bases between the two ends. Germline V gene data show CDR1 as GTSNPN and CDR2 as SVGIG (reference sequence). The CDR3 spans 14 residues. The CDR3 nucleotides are TGTGCCTGGAGTAGGGGGGAGAATAATTCACCCCTCCACTTT. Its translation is CAWSRGENNSPLHF.

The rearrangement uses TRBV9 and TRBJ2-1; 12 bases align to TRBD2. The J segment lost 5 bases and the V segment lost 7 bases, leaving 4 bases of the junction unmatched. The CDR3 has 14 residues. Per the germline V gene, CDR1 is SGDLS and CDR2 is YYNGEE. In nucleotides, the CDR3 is TGTGCCAGCTCACGGACTAGCGGGAACAATGAGCAGTTCTTC. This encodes CASSRTSGNNEQFF. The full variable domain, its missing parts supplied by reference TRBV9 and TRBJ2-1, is DSGVTQTPKHLITATGQRVTLRCSPRSGDLSVYWYQQSLDQGLQFLIQYYNGEERAKGNILERFSAQQFPDLHSELNLSSLELGDSALYFCASSRTSGNNEQFFGPGTRLTVL.

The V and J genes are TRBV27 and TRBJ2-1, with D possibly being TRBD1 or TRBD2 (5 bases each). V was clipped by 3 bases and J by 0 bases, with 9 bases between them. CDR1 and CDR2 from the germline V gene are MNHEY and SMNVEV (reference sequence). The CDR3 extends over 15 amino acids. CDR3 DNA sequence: TGTGCCAGCAGTTTTTGGGGGATCTCCTACAATGAGCAGTTCTTC. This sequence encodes CASSFWGISYNEQFF.

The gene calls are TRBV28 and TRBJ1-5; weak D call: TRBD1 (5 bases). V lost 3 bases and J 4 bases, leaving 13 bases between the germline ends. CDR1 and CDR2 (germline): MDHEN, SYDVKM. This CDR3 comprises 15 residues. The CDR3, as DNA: TGTGCCAGCAGTTTTGGGGGTGGTCGAAATCAGCCCCAGCATTTT. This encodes CASSFGGGRNQPQHF.

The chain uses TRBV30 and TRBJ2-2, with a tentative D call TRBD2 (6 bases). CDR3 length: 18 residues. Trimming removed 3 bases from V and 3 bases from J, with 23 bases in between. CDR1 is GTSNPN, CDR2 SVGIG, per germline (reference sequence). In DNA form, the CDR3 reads TGTGCCTGGAGGCCCGGGGGACCCGCTCAGTCATACACCGGGGAGCTGTTTTTT. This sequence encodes CAWRPGGPAQSYTGELFF. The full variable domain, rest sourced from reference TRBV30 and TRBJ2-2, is SQTIHQWPATLVQPVGSPLSLECTVEGTSNPNLYWYRQAAGRGLQLLFYSVGIGQISSEVPQNLSASRPQDRQFILSSKKLLLSDSGFYLCAWRPGGPAQSYTGELFFGEGSRLTVL.

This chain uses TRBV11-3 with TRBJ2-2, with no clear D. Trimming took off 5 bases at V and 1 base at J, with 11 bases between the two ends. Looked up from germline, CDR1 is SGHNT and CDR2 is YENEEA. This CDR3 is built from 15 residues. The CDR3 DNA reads TGTGCCAGCAGCGCCAACACAGAGAACACCGGGGAGCTGTTTTTT. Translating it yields CASSANTENTGELFF.

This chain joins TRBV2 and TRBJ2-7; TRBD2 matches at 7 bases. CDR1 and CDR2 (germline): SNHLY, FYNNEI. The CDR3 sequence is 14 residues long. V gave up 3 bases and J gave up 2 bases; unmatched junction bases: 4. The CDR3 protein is CASSDGTTTYEQYF. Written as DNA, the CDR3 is TGTGCCAGCAGTGATGGGACTACCACCTACGAGCAGTACTTC.

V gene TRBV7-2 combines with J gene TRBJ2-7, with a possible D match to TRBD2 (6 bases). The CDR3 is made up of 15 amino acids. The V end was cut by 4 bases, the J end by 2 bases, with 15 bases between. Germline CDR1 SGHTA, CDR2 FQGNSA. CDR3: CASSWTTLLPYEQYF. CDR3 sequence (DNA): TGTGCCAGCAGCTGGACTACCCTCCTCCCCTACGAGCAGTACTTC.

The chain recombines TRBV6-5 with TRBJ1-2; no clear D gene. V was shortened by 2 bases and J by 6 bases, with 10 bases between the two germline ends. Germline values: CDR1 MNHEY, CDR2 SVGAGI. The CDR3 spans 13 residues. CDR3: CASSYPGLDGYTF. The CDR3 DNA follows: TGTGCCAGCAGTTACCCAGGACTAGATGGCTACACCTTC.

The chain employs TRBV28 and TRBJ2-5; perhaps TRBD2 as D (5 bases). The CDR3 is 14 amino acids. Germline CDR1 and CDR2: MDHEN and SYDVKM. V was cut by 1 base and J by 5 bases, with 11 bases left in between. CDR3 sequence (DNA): TGTGCCAGCAGTTTATTCTCCGGGAAGGAGACCCAGTACTTC. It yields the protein CASSLFSGKETQYF.

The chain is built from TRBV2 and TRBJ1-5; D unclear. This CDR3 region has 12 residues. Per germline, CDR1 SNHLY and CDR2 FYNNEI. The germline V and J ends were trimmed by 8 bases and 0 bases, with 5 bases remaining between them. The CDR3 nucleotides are TGTGCCAGCCGGGATAGCAATCAGCCCCAGCATTTT. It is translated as CASRDSNQPQHF.